This T cell receptor (beta chain) was identified in a study of STAT5B mutations in CD4+ large granular lymphocyte leukemia. Method: immunoSEQ multiplex PCR; TCRdb's copy keeps in-frame clones and lacks some. The table has over 35,000 clones, around 85% seen once. Per the germline V gene, CDR1 is SNHLY and CDR2 is FYNNEI. This CDR3 contains 13 residues. V was pared by 5 bases and J by 4 bases, with 1 base of the junction left unmatched. V and J are TRBV2 and TRBJ1-3; TRBD1 aligns across 8 bases. The sample taken for sequencing was CD4+ T cells from blood buffy coats. This clonotype was sampled from a human donor in good health. The CDR3 loop reads CASSTGGGNTIYF. In DNA, the CDR3 is TGTGCCAGCAGTACAGGGGGGGGAAACACCATATATTTT. Combining the CDR3 with reference TRBV2 and TRBJ1-3 gives the whole variable domain EPEVTQTPSHQVTQMGQEVILRCVPISNHLYFYWYRQILGQKVEFLVSFYNNEISEKSEIFDDQFSVERPDGSNFTLKIRSTKLEDSAMYFCASSTGGGNTIYFGEGSWLTVV.